The 9 T cell receptor beta chains below all came from one sample that was sequenced in a study of cytomegalovirus exposure and HLA in healthy donors. It was with 60 Vbeta and 13 Jbeta primers that the PCR ran. TCRdb keeps only in-frame clones here, not all; method: immunoSEQ multiplex PCR. The data contain 160,000 or so clones, around 78% of them singletons. The sequencing input was PBMCs. The source of these receptors is a woman aged 40 to 49 in good health and CMV-seropositive.

The chain has TRBV9 and TRBJ2-5; TRBD2 might be the D (5 bases). The CDR3 covers 15 residues. Trimming stripped 2 bases from V and 5 bases from J, with 16 bases between. Germline V gene lookup returns CDR1 SGDLS and CDR2 YYNGEE. In DNA form, the CDR3 reads TGTGCCAGCAGCGTTGACTACTACGGGGAGGAGACCCAGTACTTC. It yields the protein CASSVDYYGEETQYF.

The chain joins TRBV18 to TRBJ2-7, with D uncertain. The CDR3 contains 14 residues. V was trimmed by 3 bases and J by 1 base, leaving 10 bases between them. The V gene's germline CDR1 is KGHSH and CDR2 LQKENI. As DNA, the CDR3 is TGTGCCAGCTCACCTTCGACTGGTTCCTACGAGCAGTACTTC. Its translation is CASSPSTGSYEQYF. Drawing the rest from reference TRBV18 and TRBJ2-7, the complete variable domain is NAGVMQNPRHLVRRRGQEARLRCSPMKGHSHVYWYRQLPEEGLKFMVYLQKENIIDESGMPKERFSAEFPKEGPSILRIQQVVRGDSAAYFCASSPSTGSYEQYFGPGTRLTVT.

The chain employs TRBV7-9 and TRBJ2-2, with D tentatively TRBD1 (5 bases). The length of the CDR3 is 13 residues. The germline CDR1 and CDR2 sequences are SEHNR and FQNEAQ (reference sequence). V was trimmed by 5 bases and J by 7 bases, leaving 11 bases between them. The CDR3 spells CASSRQGNGELFF. The CDR3 region has the DNA TGTGCCAGCAGCCGGCAGGGAAACGGGGAGCTGTTTTTT.

The chain is built from TRBV9 and TRBJ2-1; D is uncertain. The CDR3 contains 14 residues. Looked up from germline, CDR1 is SGDLS and CDR2 is YYNGEE. V was trimmed by 4 bases and J by 0 bases, leaving 8 bases between them. The CDR3 bases are TGTGCCAGCAGCCCAGGTTTCTCCTACAATGAGCAGTTCTTC. It yields the protein CASSPGFSYNEQFF.

This chain joins TRBV2 and TRBJ1-4, with 7 bases fitting TRBD1. Germline V gives CDR1 SNHLY, CDR2 FYNNEI. The CDR3 runs to 15 residues. The V and J ends lost 5 bases and 4 bases, in that order; junction bases with no gene match: 7. The CDR3 DNA follows: TGTGCCAGCAGTTTAGACAGGGCCTTTAATGAAAAACTGTTTTTT. Its protein is CASSLDRAFNEKLFF.

The V call is TRBV6-5, the J call TRBJ2-2; D unresolved. Germline CDR1 MNHEY, CDR2 SVGAGI. The CDR3 contains 14 residues. Trimming removed 4 bases at V and 3 bases at J, with 9 bases between. Written as DNA, the CDR3 is TGTGCCAGCAGTTGGGCTGCCTACACCGGGGAGCTGTTTTTT. Its translation is CASSWAAYTGELFF.

The CDR3 protein is CAWSVTGRLNQPQHF. The CDR3 region has the DNA TGTGCCTGGAGTGTAACAGGGCGCCTCAATCAGCCCCAGCATTTT. This chain links TRBV30 with TRBJ1-5, with a tentative D call TRBD1 (6 bases). CDR3 length: 15 residues. Germline V lookup: CDR1 GTSNPN, CDR2 SVGIG (reference sequence). V lost 0 bases to trimming and J lost 3 bases, with 12 bases between them.

The rearrangement uses TRBV11-1 and TRBJ2-7; no firm D call. Germline loops: CDR1 SGHAT, CDR2 FQDESV (reference sequence). The CDR3 is 13 amino acids. The germline V and J ends were trimmed by 5 bases and 2 bases, with 10 bases remaining between them. The CDR3 protein is CASSDDWAYEQYF. CDR3 nucleotides: TGTGCCAGCAGCGATGACTGGGCCTACGAGCAGTACTTC.

V usage is TRBV27 and J usage is TRBJ1-5; 7 bases match TRBD1. The germline V gene encodes CDR1 MNHEY and CDR2 SMNVEV (reference sequence). CDR3 length equals 15 residues. J gave up 2 bases and V 4 bases, and 5 bases lay outside the gene matches. The CDR3 sequence: CASSSEGAGNQPQHF. For the CDR3, the DNA is TGTGCCAGCAGTTCCGAGGGGGCTGGCAATCAGCCCCAGCATTTT.